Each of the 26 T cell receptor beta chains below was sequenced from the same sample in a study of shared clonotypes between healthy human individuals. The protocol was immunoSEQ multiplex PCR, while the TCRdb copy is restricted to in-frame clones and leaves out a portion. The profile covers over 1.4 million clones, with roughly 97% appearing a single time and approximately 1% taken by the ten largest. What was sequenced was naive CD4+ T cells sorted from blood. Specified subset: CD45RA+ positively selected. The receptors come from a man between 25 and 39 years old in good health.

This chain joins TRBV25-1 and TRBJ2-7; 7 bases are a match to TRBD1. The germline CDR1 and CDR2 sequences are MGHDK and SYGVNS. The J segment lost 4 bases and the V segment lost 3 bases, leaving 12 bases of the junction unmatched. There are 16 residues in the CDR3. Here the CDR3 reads CASSEGPGQRLYEQYF. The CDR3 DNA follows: TGTGCCAGCAGTGAGGGGCCGGGACAGAGACTTTACGAGCAGTACTTC.

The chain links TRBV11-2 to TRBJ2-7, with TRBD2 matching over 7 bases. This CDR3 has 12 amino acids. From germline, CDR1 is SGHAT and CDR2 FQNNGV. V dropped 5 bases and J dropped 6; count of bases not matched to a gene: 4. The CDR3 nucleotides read TGTGCCAGCAGCGGGGGGGAGGGCGAGCAGTACTTC. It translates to CASSGGEGEQYF.

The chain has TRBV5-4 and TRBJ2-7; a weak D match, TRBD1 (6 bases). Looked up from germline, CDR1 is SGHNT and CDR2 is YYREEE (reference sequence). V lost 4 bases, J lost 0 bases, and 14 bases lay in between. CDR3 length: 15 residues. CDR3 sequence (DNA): TGTGCCAGCAGCGTTACAGGGATCTCCTCCTACGAGCAGTACTTC. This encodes CASSVTGISSYEQYF.

CDR3 in DNA: TGTGCCAGCAGTGAAGCGCTTCGAGATAATGAAAAACTGTTTTTT. This encodes CASSEALRDNEKLFF. The chain couples TRBV6-1 to TRBJ1-4; D unclear. V dropped 0 bases and J dropped 4 bases, with 9 bases sitting between them. The CDR3 covers 15 residues. Germline V lookup: CDR1 MNHNS, CDR2 SASEGT.

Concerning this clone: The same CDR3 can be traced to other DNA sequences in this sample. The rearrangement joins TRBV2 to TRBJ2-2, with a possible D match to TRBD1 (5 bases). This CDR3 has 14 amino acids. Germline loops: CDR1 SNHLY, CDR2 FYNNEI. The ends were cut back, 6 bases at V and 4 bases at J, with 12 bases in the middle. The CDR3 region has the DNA TGTGCCAGCAGGGACAACCTGCGCACCGGGGAGCTGTTTTTT. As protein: CASRDNLRTGELFF.

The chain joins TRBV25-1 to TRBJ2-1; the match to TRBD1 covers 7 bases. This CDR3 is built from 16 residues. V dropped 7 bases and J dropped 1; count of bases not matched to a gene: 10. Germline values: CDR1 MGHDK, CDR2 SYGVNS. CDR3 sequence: CASNPHRGESYNEQFF. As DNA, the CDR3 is TGTGCCAGCAATCCCCACAGGGGTGAATCCTACAATGAGCAGTTCTTC.

CDR3 nucleotides: TGCACCAGCAGCCAGCGCATTAACTGGACTGCCCGGGAGCAGTTCTTC. This codes for CTSSQRINWTAREQFF. The chain joins TRBV1 to TRBJ2-1; the table assigns TRBD2, which was not confirmed against the DNA. TRBV1 constitutes a pseudogene. The CDR3 sequence is 16 residues long.

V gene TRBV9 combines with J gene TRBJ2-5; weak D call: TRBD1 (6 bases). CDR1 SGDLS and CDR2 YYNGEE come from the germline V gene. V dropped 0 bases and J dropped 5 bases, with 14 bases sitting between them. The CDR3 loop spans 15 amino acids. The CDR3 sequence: CASSVAQGVWETQYF. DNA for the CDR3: TGTGCCAGCAGCGTAGCACAGGGTGTGTGGGAGACCCAGTACTTC.

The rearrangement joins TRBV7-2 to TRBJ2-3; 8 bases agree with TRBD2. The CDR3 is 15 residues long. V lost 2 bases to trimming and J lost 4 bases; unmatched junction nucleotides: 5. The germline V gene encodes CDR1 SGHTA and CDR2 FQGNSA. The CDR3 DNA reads TGTGCCAGCAGCTTACGAGCGGGAGAGTCAGATACGCAGTATTTT. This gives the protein CASSLRAGESDTQYF.

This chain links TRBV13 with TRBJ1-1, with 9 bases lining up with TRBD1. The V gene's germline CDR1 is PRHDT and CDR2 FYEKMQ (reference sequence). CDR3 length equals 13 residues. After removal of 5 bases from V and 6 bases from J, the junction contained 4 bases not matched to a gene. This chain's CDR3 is CASSKRTGAEAFF. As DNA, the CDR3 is TGTGCCAGCAGCAAAAGGACAGGGGCTGAAGCTTTCTTT.

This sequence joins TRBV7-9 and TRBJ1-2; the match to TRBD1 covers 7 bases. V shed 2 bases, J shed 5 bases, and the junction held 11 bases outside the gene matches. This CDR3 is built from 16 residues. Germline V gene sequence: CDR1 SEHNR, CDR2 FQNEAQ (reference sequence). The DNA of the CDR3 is TGTGCCAGCAGCTTATCGGGGGACAGAGCGCTTTATGGCTACACCTTC. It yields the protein CASSLSGDRALYGYTF.

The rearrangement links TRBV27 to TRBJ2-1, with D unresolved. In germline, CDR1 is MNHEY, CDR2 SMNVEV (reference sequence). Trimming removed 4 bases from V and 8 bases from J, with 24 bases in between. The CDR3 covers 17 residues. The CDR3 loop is CASSSRFGSLVRDEQFF. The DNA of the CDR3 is TGTGCCAGCAGTTCCCGTTTTGGGTCACTTGTACGGGATGAGCAGTTCTTC.

The CDR3 region has the DNA TGTGCCAGCAGCCACCCAGCCCTCGGGACAGGGGGTCCCTCTGGGGCCAACGTCCTGACTTTC. Amino acids: CASSHPALGTGGPSGANVLTF. The chain has TRBV4-2 and TRBJ2-6; 11 bases line up with TRBD1. CDR3 size: 21 residues. V lost 3 bases to trimming and J lost 0 bases; unmatched junction nucleotides: 13. Germline CDR1 reads LGHNA; CDR2 reads YNFKEQ.

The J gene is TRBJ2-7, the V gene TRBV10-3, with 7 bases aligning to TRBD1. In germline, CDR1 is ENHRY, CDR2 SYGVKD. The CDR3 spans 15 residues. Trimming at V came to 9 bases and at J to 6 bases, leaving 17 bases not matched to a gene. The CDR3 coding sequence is TGTGCCATTACTTTCGCCGGGACAGCCCCTTCCGAGCAGTACTTC. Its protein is CAITFAGTAPSEQYF.

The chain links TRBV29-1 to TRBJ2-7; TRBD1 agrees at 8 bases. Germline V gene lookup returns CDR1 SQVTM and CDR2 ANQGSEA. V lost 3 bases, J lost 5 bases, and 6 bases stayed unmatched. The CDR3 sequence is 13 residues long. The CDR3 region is CSVESGGTDEQYF. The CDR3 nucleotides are TGCAGCGTTGAGTCAGGGGGCACCGACGAGCAGTACTTC.

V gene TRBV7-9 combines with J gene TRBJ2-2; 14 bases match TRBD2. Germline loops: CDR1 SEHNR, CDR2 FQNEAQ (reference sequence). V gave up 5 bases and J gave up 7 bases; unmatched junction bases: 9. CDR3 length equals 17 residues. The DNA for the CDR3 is TGTGCCAGCAGCCCCCCGGGACTAGCGGGAGTCGTCGGGGAGCTGTTTTTT. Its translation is CASSPPGLAGVVGELFF.

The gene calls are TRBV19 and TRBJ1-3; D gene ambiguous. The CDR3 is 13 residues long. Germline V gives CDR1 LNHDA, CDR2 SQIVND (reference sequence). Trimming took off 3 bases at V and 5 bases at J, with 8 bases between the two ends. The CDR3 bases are TGTGCCAGTAGTATGGGAAGGAGAAACACCATATATTTT. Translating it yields CASSMGRRNTIYF.

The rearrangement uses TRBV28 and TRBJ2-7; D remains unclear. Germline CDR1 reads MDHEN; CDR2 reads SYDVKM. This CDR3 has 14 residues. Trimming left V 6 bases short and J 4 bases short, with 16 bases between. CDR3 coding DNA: TGTGCCAGCAGGACCTCCGAAGGTGGATACGAGCAGTACTTC. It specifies CASRTSEGGYEQYF. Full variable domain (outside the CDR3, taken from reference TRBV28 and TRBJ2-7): DVKVTQSSRYLVKRTGEKVFLECVQDMDHENMFWYRQDPGLGLRLIYFSYDVKMKEKGDIPEGYSVSREKKERFSLILESASTNQTSMYLCASRTSEGGYEQYFGPGTRLTVT.

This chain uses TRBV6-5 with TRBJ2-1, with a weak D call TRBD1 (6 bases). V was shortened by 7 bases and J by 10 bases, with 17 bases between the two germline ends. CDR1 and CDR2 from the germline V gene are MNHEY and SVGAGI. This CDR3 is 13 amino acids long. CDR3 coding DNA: TGTGCCAGCACTGCACCGGGACAACGAGAGCAGTTCTTC. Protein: CASTAPGQREQFF.

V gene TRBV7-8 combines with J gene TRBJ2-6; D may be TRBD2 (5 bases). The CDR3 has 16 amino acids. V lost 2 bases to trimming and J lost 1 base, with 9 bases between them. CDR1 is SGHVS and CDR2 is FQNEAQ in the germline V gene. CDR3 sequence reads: CASSLRPGSGANVLTF. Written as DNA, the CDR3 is TGTGCCAGCAGCTTACGTCCGGGGTCTGGGGCCAACGTCCTGACTTTC.

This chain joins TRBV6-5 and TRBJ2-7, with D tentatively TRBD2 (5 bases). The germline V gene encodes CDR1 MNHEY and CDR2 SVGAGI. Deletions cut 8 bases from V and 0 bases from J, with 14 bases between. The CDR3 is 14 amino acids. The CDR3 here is CASGYGESSYEQYF. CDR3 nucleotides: TGTGCCAGCGGCTACGGGGAGAGCTCCTACGAGCAGTACTTC.

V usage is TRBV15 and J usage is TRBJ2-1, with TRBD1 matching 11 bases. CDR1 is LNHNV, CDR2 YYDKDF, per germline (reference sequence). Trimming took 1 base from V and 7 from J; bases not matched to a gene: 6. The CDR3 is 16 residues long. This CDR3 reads CATSRGGQGAENEQFF. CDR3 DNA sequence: TGTGCCACCAGCAGAGGTGGACAGGGGGCGGAGAATGAGCAGTTCTTC.

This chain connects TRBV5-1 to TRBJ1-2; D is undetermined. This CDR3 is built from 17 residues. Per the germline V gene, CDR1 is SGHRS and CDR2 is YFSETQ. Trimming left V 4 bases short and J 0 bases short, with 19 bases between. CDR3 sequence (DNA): TGCGCCAGCAGCCCGGCGGTGGGGTCGTTTGCTAACTATGGCTACACCTTC. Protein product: CASSPAVGSFANYGYTF.

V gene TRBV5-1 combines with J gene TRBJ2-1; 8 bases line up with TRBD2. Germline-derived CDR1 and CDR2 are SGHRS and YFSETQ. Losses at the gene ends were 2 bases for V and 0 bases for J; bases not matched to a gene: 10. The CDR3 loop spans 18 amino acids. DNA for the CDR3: TGCGCCAGCAGCTTCGCCCGACTAGCGCCGAGCTCCTACAATGAGCAGTTCTTC. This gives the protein CASSFARLAPSSYNEQFF. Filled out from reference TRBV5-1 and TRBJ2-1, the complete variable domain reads KAGVTQTPRYLIKTRGQQVTLSCSPISGHRSVSWYQQTPGQGLQFLFEYFSETQRNKGNFPGRFSGRQFSNSRSEMNVSTLELGDSALYLCASSFARLAPSSYNEQFFGPGTRLTVL.

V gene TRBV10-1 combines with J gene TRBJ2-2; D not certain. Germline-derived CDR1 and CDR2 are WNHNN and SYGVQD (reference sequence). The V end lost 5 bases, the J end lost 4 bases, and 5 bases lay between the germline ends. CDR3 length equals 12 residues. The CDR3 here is CASSRATGELFF. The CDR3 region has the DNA TGCGCCAGCAGTCGAGCCACCGGGGAGCTGTTTTTT.

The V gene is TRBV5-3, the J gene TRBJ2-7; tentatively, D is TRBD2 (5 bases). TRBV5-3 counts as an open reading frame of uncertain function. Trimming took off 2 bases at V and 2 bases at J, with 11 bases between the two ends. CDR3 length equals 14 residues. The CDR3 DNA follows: TGTGCCAGAAGCTTCATCAGGACTCCCTACGAGCAGTACTTC. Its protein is CARSFIRTPYEQYF.